This passage covers 21 T cell receptor beta chains from one sample sequenced in a study of shared clonotypes between healthy human individuals. Assay: immunoSEQ multiplex PCR; the TCRdb copy retains only in-frame clones and omits some. The table includes around 980,000 clones, roughly 74% detected once. The sequencing sample was made of memory CD4+ T cells from PBMCs. Subset in this sample: CD45RA-negative fraction. Source of these receptors: a man between 18 and 29 years old in good health. Some clones in this sample may be carry-over from other donors' samples.

This clone has only a few counts. Other DNA sequences within the sample encode an identical CDR3. CDR3 loop: CASSVGTDTQYF. The CDR3 DNA reads TGTGCCAGCAGTGTCGGGACTGATACGCAGTATTTT. This rearrangement joins TRBV25-1 to TRBJ2-3; a weak D match, TRBD2 (6 bases). The CDR3 spans 12 residues. The V gene's germline CDR1 is MGHDK and CDR2 SYGVNS. Trimming pared 4 bases from V and 6 bases from J, leaving 8 bases between.

The chain links TRBV10-3 to TRBJ2-1, with D tentatively TRBD1 or TRBD2 (5 bases each). Germline loops: CDR1 ENHRY, CDR2 SYGVKD. V shed 10 bases and J shed 1 base, with 11 bases lying between them. This CDR3 region has 13 residues. CDR3 sequence (DNA): TGTGCCACCGGTGGGGGTTCCTACAATGAGCAGTTCTTC. This encodes CATGGGSYNEQFF.

This chain uses TRBV11-2 with TRBJ2-5; 7 bases fit TRBD1. The CDR3 covers 15 residues. Germline trimming cut 5 bases from V and 5 bases from J; bases unmatched to any gene: 11. From germline, CDR1 is SGHAT and CDR2 FQNNGV. Here the CDR3 reads CASSDYDRAGETQYF. Written as DNA, the CDR3 is TGTGCCAGCAGCGATTACGACAGGGCTGGCGAGACCCAGTACTTC. Full variable domain (outside the CDR3, taken from reference TRBV11-2 and TRBJ2-5): EAGVAQSPRYKIIEKRQSVAFWCNPISGHATLYWYQQILGQGPKLLIQFQNNGVVDDSQLPKDRFSAERLKGVDSTLKIQPAKLEDSAVYLCASSDYDRAGETQYFGPGTRLLVL.

The CDR3 region is CASRGGYTEAFF. The CDR3 DNA follows: TGTGCCAGCAGAGGAGGGTACACTGAAGCTTTCTTT. The chain couples TRBV4-2 to TRBJ1-1, with D uncertain. Trimming removed 6 bases from V and 3 bases from J, with 8 bases in between. This CDR3 contains 12 residues. Germline V lookup: CDR1 LGHNA, CDR2 YNFKEQ.

The chain recombines TRBV7-9 with TRBJ2-7; the match to TRBD2 covers 10 bases. There are 13 residues in the CDR3. In germline, CDR1 is SEHNR, CDR2 FQNEAQ (reference sequence). V was pared by 0 bases and J by 10 bases, with 3 bases of the junction left unmatched. In nucleotides, the CDR3 is TGTGCCAGCAGCTTAGCTCTAGCGGGAGTCCAGTACTTC. As protein: CASSLALAGVQYF.

This chain links TRBV6-1 with TRBJ2-3; D might be TRBD1 or TRBD2, each matching 5 bases. The germline V gene encodes CDR1 MNHNS and CDR2 SASEGT. This CDR3 comprises 16 residues. V was pared by 3 bases and J by 3 bases, with 16 bases between. CDR3 in amino acids: CASSEWFGTGTDTQYF. CDR3 nucleotide sequence: TGTGCCAGCAGTGAGTGGTTCGGGACCGGGACAGATACGCAGTATTTT.

V gene TRBV19 combines with J gene TRBJ2-1, with a possible D match to TRBD1 (5 bases). V was clipped by 6 bases and J by 0 bases, with 15 bases between them. This CDR3 spans 16 amino acids. Germline CDR1 reads LNHDA; CDR2 reads SQIVND (reference sequence). The DNA for the CDR3 is TGTGCCAGTAGCCGCACAGGCACAAGCTCCTACAATGAGCAGTTCTTC. This translates into CASSRTGTSSYNEQFF.

This clone was seen only a few times. The chain uses TRBV9 and TRBJ2-1; either TRBD1 or TRBD2 may fit D (5 bases each). Per germline, CDR1 SGDLS and CDR2 YYNGEE. Trimming removed 4 bases from V and 0 bases from J, with 11 bases in between. The CDR3 totals 15 residues. The CDR3 reads CASSPGASSYNEQFF. CDR3 sequence (DNA): TGTGCCAGCAGCCCCGGGGCTAGCTCCTACAATGAGCAGTTCTTC.

This chain connects TRBV30 to TRBJ2-1, with a tentative D call TRBD2 (5 bases). The CDR3 has 12 residues. Deletions cut 3 bases from V and 12 bases from J, with 15 bases between. Germline-derived CDR1 and CDR2 are GTSNPN and SVGIG (reference sequence). The CDR3 sequence is CAWSLARDLQFF. For the CDR3, the DNA is TGTGCCTGGAGCCTAGCCCGGGATTTGCAGTTCTTC.

The genes are TRBV29-1 and TRBJ2-5, with D possibly matching TRBD1 (6 bases). Germline values: CDR1 SQVTM, CDR2 ANQGSEA. Between the trimmed V and J ends, which lost 4 bases and 2 bases, there was a span of 14 bases. The CDR3 runs 14 residues. The CDR3 DNA reads TGCAGCGTTGTGATTTCCCAGGGGCAAGAGACCCAGTACTTC. Translation: CSVVISQGQETQYF.

There are many counts of this clone. This rearrangement joins TRBV7-2 to TRBJ2-1; the match to TRBD2 covers 9 bases. After removal of 4 bases from V and 3 bases from J, the junction contained 10 bases not matched to a gene. CDR3 length: 17 residues. Germline V gives CDR1 SGHTA, CDR2 FQGNSA. Here the CDR3 DNA reads TGTGCCAGCAGCTCCCGTCCGGCGGGAGGGTTCTACAATGAGCAGTTCTTC. It yields the protein CASSSRPAGGFYNEQFF. The full variable domain, with the rest looked up from reference TRBV7-2 and TRBJ2-1, is GAGVSQSPSNKVTEKGKDVELRCDPISGHTALYWYRQSLGQGLEFLIYFQGNSAPDKSGLPSDRFSAERTGGSVSTLTIQRTQQEDSAVYLCASSSRPAGGFYNEQFFGPGTRLTVL.

In this sample, this clone turned up many times. The V and J genes are TRBV30 and TRBJ2-7; the D gene is possibly TRBD2 (6 bases). V was cut by 2 bases and J by 3 bases, with 14 bases left in between. Looked up from germline, CDR1 is GTSNPN and CDR2 is SVGIG (reference sequence). This CDR3 region has 14 residues. CDR3 in amino acids: CAWSRSGWVYEQYF. CDR3 nucleotides: TGTGCCTGGAGTCGAAGCGGGTGGGTCTACGAGCAGTACTTC.

The V and J genes are TRBV4-3 and TRBJ2-7, with TRBD1 identical over 7 bases. V shed 4 bases and J 6 bases; nucleotides not matched to a gene: 15. The CDR3 consists of 16 residues. Germline V gene sequence: CDR1 LGHNA, CDR2 YSLEER. CDR3 loop: CASSPYRGSGISEQYF. The CDR3 nucleotides are TGCGCCAGCAGCCCATACAGGGGAAGTGGGATTTCCGAGCAGTACTTC.

J is TRBJ2-3 and V is TRBV11-3; D might be TRBD2 (7 bases). Germline lookup yields CDR1 SGHNT and CDR2 YENEEA. CDR3 length: 15 amino acids. V gave up 5 bases and J gave up 4 bases, with 16 bases separating them. Here the CDR3 reads CASSPRGGRADTQYF. The CDR3 nucleotides read TGTGCCAGCAGCCCGAGGGGGGGGCGCGCAGATACGCAGTATTTT.

On this clone: A read error is the likely source, as a far larger clone sits one nucleotide away. The genes are TRBV6-1 and TRBJ2-3; TRBD1 aligns across 8 bases. The CDR3 runs 15 residues. CDR1 is MNHNS, CDR2 SASEGT, per germline. The CDR3 loop is CASSDQGASTDTRYF. The CDR3 nucleotides read TGTGCCAGCAGCGACCAGGGGGCGAGCACAGATACGCGGTATTTT.

This clone was detected once. The rearrangement links TRBV2 to TRBJ2-1, with TRBD1 matching over 8 bases. This CDR3 is 14 amino acids long. Germline V gene sequence: CDR1 SNHLY, CDR2 FYNNEI. V shed 8 bases and J 5 bases; nucleotides not matched to a gene: 8. The CDR3 DNA reads TGTGCCAGCCGCGATTGGGACAGGAACAATGAGCAGTTCTTC. Translated, it gives CASRDWDRNNEQFF. Full variable domain (missing parts from reference TRBV2 and TRBJ2-1): EPEVTQTPSHQVTQMGQEVILRCVPISNHLYFYWYRQILGQKVEFLVSFYNNEISEKSEIFDDQFSVERPDGSNFTLKIRSTKLEDSAMYFCASRDWDRNNEQFFGPGTRLTVL.

On this clone itself: This same CDR3 is encoded by further DNA sequences in the sample. The chain has TRBV15 and TRBJ2-7; tentative D call: TRBD2 (5 bases). Germline lookup yields CDR1 LNHNV and CDR2 YYDKDF (reference sequence). The CDR3 is 14 amino acids. V lost 0 bases and J lost 3, with 9 bases in between. The CDR3 DNA reads TGTGCCACCAGCAGAGATTTGGGAGACTACGAGCAGTACTTC. It encodes CATSRDLGDYEQYF.

This clone was seen repeatedly, ten times or more. The rearrangement uses TRBV27 and TRBJ1-1; D not resolved. Germline loops: CDR1 MNHEY, CDR2 SMNVEV (reference sequence). The CDR3 is 13 residues long. V gave up 3 bases and J gave up 11 bases, with 16 bases separating them. This CDR3 reads CASSFSLGSPAFF. The CDR3 bases are TGTGCCAGCAGTTTCAGCCTGGGGTCCCCCGCTTTCTTT.

Only a few counts were recorded for this clone. The rearrangement joins TRBV6-5 to TRBJ2-7; D may match TRBD1 or TRBD2 (7 bases each). Germline loops: CDR1 MNHEY, CDR2 SVGAGI. V was clipped by 6 bases and J by 0 bases, with 15 bases between them. This CDR3 is built from 15 residues. The CDR3 DNA reads TGTGCCAGCAGGAGCAGGGGGGGAAGCTCCTACGAGCAGTACTTC. Translated: CASRSRGGSSYEQYF.

The chain combines TRBV4-2 with TRBJ2-3; D ambiguous. The CDR3 totals 17 residues. Germline V gene lookup returns CDR1 LGHNA and CDR2 YNFKEQ. V lost 3 bases and J lost 0, with 16 bases in between. CDR3 residues: CASSHGGRKGSTDTQYF. CDR3 sequence (DNA): TGTGCCAGCAGCCACGGTGGACGGAAAGGTAGCACAGATACGCAGTATTTT.

The chain employs TRBV30 and TRBJ1-2, with D tentatively TRBD1 (6 bases). The V and J ends lost 2 bases and 8 bases respectively, with 15 bases between them. This CDR3 has 13 residues. The germline V gene encodes CDR1 GTSNPN and CDR2 SVGIG (reference sequence). The CDR3 loop is CAWSLGGGDGYTF. The CDR3 coding sequence is TGTGCCTGGAGTTTGGGCGGGGGCGACGGCTACACCTTC.